These T cell receptor beta chains were read from a single sample in a study of cytomegalovirus exposure and HLA in healthy donors. TCRdb keeps only in-frame clones here, not all; method: immunoSEQ multiplex PCR. Here the sample spans 120,000 to 150,000 clones, 75% to 90% being singletons. The sequenced sample was PBMCs. These TCRs come from a female donor in good health and CMV-seronegative. Each CDR3 is given with its conserved first and last residue. Fields, in order: CDR3 protein, CDR3 DNA, clone size, V gene, D gene, J gene. A D gene is named only where the DNA matches it firmly. Only part of the rows carry a size: once, few, many, or a class if the clone is expanded.

CASSRPPEYQSTGELFF	TGTGCCAGCAGCCGGCCGCCGGAGTACCAATCCACCGGGGAGCTGTTTTTT	.	TRBV4-2	.	TRBJ2-2
CASSTQGGEAFF	TGTGCCAGTAGTACACAGGGCGGTGAAGCTTTCTTT	.	TRBV19	.	TRBJ1-1
CASSLGDSSSYEQYF	TGTGCCAGCAGTTTGGGGGACAGCAGCTCCTACGAGCAGTACTTC	once	TRBV27	TRBD1	TRBJ2-7
CASSLDQADTQYF	TGTGCCAGCAGCTTGGATCAAGCGGATACGCAGTATTTT	few	TRBV5-8	.	TRBJ2-3
CASSLPGKETQYF	TGTGCCAGCAGCTTGCCAGGAAAAGAGACCCAGTACTTC	.	TRBV5-6	.	TRBJ2-5
CASSVSDRGLEFF	TGTGCCAGCAGCGTGTCGGACAGGGGGCTCGAGTTCTTC	.	TRBV9	TRBD1	TRBJ2-1
CASSLGITSGSTGEQFF	TGCGCCAGCAGCTTGGGTATAACTAGCGGGAGTACGGGTGAGCAGTTCTTC	.	TRBV5-1	TRBD2	TRBJ2-1
CASSTPQGLRHEQYF	TGTGCCAGCAGTACCCCCCAGGGGTTGCGCCACGAGCAGTACTTC	.	TRBV28	.	TRBJ2-7
CASSPRLAGGPTEQYF	TGTGCCAGCAGCCCCAGACTAGCGGGAGGGCCGACCGAGCAGTACTTC	few	TRBV7-9	TRBD2	TRBJ2-7
CASSLEVAGGMNTEAFF	TGTGCCAGCAGCCTCGAGGTGGCAGGGGGCATGAACACTGAAGCTTTCTTT	.	TRBV4-2	TRBD1	TRBJ1-1
CASSLGGATYEQYF	TGCGCCAGCAGCTTGGGCGGCGCTACCTACGAGCAGTACTTC	.	TRBV5-1	.	TRBJ2-7
CASSIWGDEQFF	TGTGCCAGTAGTATTTGGGGCGATGAGCAGTTCTTC	.	TRBV19	.	TRBJ2-1
CAVEEGTSGYEQYF	TGTGCCGTCGAGGAAGGGACTAGCGGGTACGAGCAGTACTTC	.	TRBV10-3	TRBD2	TRBJ2-7
CATSRRTGSPYEQYF	TGTGCCACCAGCAGACGGACAGGGAGTCCCTACGAGCAGTACTTC	.	TRBV15	TRBD1	TRBJ2-7
CASSLQGRQGAGNEQFF	TGTGCCAGCAGCTTACAAGGCCGACAGGGGGCGGGAAATGAGCAGTTCTTC	.	TRBV7-8	TRBD1	TRBJ2-1
CASSLGGRGAGQPQHF	TGCGCCAGCAGCTTGGGGGGCAGGGGAGCGGGGCAGCCCCAGCATTTT	.	TRBV5-1	.	TRBJ1-5